This T cell receptor (beta chain) is drawn from a study of blood T cell repertoires in COVID-19. Across the whole study: Acute and convalescent COVID-19 specimens originated in the United States, Italy and Spain. PBMCs, B-cell-depleted T cells, or T cells were the source of the cDNA or gDNA that made up the material.

Authors' analysis steps: By means of reference gene primer amplification, nucleated cell counts were estimated. The assay was immunoSEQ multiplex PCR, and TCRdb's table has in-frame clones only and misses some. The DNA gave D and trimming, while V, J and clone size come from that table. This sample has roughly 97,000 clones, with about nine tenths found just once. Sequencing was performed on peripheral blood. The sequence derives from a man aged 60 to 75 with acute or convalescent COVID-19.

CDR3 sequence: CASSPRTAQETQYF. The CDR3 DNA follows: TGTGCCAGCTCACCCCGGACAGCACAAGAGACCCAGTACTTC. The chain couples TRBV18 to TRBJ2-5; possible D gene TRBD1, 6 bases. Trimming took 3 bases from V and 2 from J, leaving 10 bases between them. Germline CDR1 and CDR2: KGHSH and LQKENI. The CDR3 spans 14 residues.